Listed below are T cell receptor beta chains from one sample, sequenced in a study of shared clonotypes between healthy human individuals. Measured with immunoSEQ multiplex PCR; TCRdb has only the in-frame clones, and not every one. The top ten clones hold 24% of a sample with 100,000 to 130,000 clones, roughly two thirds of them seen once. The specimen was memory CD8+ T cells sorted from blood. These receptor sequences come from a woman younger than 45 in good health. CDR3s include the opening cysteine and the closing phenylalanine or tryptophan. The D gene is left open where the match is weak. A clone size is listed for some rows: how often the clone was seen (once, few, many), or a class if it is expanded.

.	TRBV28	TRBJ2-7	.	TGTGCCAGCAGTCTAACATTAGGAGCGCGCCCCGAGCAGTACTTC	CASSLTLGARPEQYF
TRBD1	TRBV28	TRBJ1-5	.	TGTGCCAGCAGACTCTCTACAGGGGATAGCAATCAGCCCCAGCATTTT	CASRLSTGDSNQPQHF
TRBD2	TRBV6-4	TRBJ2-1	.	TGTGCCAGCAGTGACGGAGCGGGAGGACGTGAGCAGTTCTTC	CASSDGAGGREQFF
.	TRBV6-6	TRBJ2-7	.	TGTGCCAGCAGTTACTCGACAGGACAACCCTCCTACGAGCAGTACTTC	CASSYSTGQPSYEQYF
.	TRBV2	TRBJ2-3	.	TGTGCCAGCAGCAATGACGTCGGGGCGCCAACAGATACGCAGTATTTT	CASSNDVGAPTDTQYF
.	TRBV4-1	TRBJ1-2	.	TGCGCCAGCAGCCAGATAGGGGACTATGGCTACACCTTC	CASSQIGDYGYTF
.	TRBV20-1	TRBJ1-1	few	TGCAGTGTTGGGAAGAACACTGAAGCTTTCTTT	CSVGKNTEAFF
.	TRBV7-9	TRBJ2-7	.	TGTGCCAGCAGCGGACATAGCTCCTACGAGCAGTACTTC	CASSGHSSYEQYF
.	TRBV7-6	TRBJ2-1	once	TGTGCCAGCAGCTTAACAACGGGCCCGCGGGGCGATGAGCAGTTCTTC	CASSLTTGPRGDEQFF
.	TRBV6-6	TRBJ1-5	few	TGTGCCAGCAGTTACTCCGGCTTGTCTCAGCCCCAGCATTTT	CASSYSGLSQPQHF
.	TRBV15	TRBJ2-7	.	TGTGCCACCAGCAGAGAGACGGCGCGGAAGAACGAGCAGTACTTC	CATSRETARKNEQYF
.	TRBV25-1	TRBJ2-3	.	TGTGCCAGCACTGCGGGGAGAACTAGCACAGATACGCAGTATTTT	CASTAGRTSTDTQYF
.	TRBV5-4	TRBJ2-7	few	TGTGCCAGCAGCGCCCTCGGACCAGGTCACGAGCAGTACTTC	CASSALGPGHEQYF
.	TRBV9	TRBJ2-7	many	TGTGCCAGCAGCGTAGCTATGGGGGACGCCTACGAGCAGTACTTC	CASSVAMGDAYEQYF
TRBD1	TRBV9	TRBJ1-4	.	TGTGCCAGCAGCGGAGAGGGGGCTACGTGGGAAAAACTGTTTTTT	CASSGEGATWEKLFF
.	TRBV6-9	TRBJ1-2	.	TGTGCCAGCAGTGAGATTGGGCCTTACGGAAAGACCTATGGCTTC	CASSEIGPYGKTYGF
.	TRBV9	TRBJ2-7	.	TGTGCCAGCAGCGTGTCTTGGGGTACCTACGAGCAGTACTTC	CASSVSWGTYEQYF
TRBD1	TRBV19	TRBJ2-1	.	TGTGCCAGTAGTGGACGGACAGGGGGGGGCTACAATGAGCAGTTCTTC	CASSGRTGGGYNEQFF
TRBD2	TRBV27	TRBJ2-7	.	TGTGCCAGCAGAAATTTAGCGGGAGGGTCCCACGAGCAGTACTTC	CASRNLAGGSHEQYF
.	TRBV23-1	TRBJ1-1	few	TGCGCCAGTAGGGGCGCTTTCTTT	CASRGAFF
TRBD2	TRBV4-1	TRBJ2-1	.	TGCGCCAGCAGCCCCCGGGGGGGCGGGGAATCAGACAATGAGCAGTTCTTC	CASSPRGGGESDNEQFF
.	TRBV28	TRBJ2-7	.	TGTGCCAGCAGTCACGGCTCCACGTACTACGAGCAGTACTTC	CASSHGSTYYEQYF
.	TRBV27	TRBJ2-7	many	TGTGCCAGCAGTTTATCTCAAGGGCAGCCTAGCTCCTACGAGCAGTACTTC	CASSLSQGQPSSYEQYF
.	TRBV13	TRBJ2-5	few	TGTGCCAGCAGCTTAGCGGAAGAGACCCAGTACTTC	CASSLAEETQYF
.	TRBV25-1	TRBJ2-7	.	TGTGCCAGCAGTGATCTCCTCCACGAGCAGTACTTC	CASSDLLHEQYF
TRBD2	TRBV30	TRBJ2-5	.	TGTGCTGGCCAGGGGACTAGCGGGATTTTGGGGGGAGAGACCCAGTACTTC	CAGQGTSGILGGETQYF
.	TRBV11-3	TRBJ2-3	many	TGTGCCAGCAGCTTAAACCCCACAGGTGGCGATACGCAGTATTTT	CASSLNPTGGDTQYF
.	TRBV5-4	TRBJ2-7	once	TGTGCCAGCAGCTTCGCGGCCGAGTACGAGCAGTACTTC	CASSFAAEYEQYF